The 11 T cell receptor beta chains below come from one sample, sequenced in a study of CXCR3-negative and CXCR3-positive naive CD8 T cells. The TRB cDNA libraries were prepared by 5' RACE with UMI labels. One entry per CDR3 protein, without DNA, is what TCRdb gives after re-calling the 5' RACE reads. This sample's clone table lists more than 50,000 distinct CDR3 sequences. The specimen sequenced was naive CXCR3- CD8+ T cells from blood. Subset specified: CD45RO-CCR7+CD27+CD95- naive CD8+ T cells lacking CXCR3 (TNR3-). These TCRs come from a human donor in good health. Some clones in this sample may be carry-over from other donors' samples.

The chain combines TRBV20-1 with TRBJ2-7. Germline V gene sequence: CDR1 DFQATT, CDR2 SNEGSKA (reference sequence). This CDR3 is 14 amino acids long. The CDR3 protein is CSARPFGSSYEQYF.

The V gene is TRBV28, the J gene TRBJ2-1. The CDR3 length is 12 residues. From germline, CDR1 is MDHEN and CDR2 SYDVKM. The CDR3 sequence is CASRAFYNEQFF.

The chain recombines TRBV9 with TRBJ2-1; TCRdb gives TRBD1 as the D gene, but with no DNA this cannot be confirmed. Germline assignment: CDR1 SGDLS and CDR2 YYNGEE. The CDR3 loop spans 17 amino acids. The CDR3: CASSPTGDPSSYNEQFF.

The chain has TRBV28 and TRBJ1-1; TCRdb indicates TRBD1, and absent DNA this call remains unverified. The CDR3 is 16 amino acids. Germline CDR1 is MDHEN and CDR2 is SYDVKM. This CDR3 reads CASSLLGQGARTEAFF.

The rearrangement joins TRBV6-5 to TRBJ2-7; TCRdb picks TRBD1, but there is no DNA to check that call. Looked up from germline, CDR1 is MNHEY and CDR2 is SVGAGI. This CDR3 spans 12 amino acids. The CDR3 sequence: CASRDRANEQYF.

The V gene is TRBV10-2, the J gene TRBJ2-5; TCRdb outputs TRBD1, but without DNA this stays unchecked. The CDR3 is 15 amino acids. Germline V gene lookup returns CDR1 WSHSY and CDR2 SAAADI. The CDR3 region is CASSVKRAPEETQYF.

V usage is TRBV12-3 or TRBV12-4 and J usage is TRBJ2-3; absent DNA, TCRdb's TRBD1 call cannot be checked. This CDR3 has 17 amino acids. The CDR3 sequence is CASSHTQGSLNTDTQYF.

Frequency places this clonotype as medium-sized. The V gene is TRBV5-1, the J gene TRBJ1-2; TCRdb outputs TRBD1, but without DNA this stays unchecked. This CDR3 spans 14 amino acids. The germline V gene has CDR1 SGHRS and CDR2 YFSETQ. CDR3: CASSLGQSNYGYTF. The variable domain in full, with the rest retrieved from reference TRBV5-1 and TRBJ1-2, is KAGVTQTPRYLIKTRGQQVTLSCSPISGHRSVSWYQQTPGQGLQFLFEYFSETQRNKGNFPGRFSGRQFSNSRSEMNVSTLELGDSALYLCASSLGQSNYGYTFGSGTRLTVV.

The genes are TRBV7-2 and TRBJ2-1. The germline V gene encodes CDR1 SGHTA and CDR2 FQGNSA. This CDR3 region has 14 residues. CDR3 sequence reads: CASSLRSIVNEQFF.

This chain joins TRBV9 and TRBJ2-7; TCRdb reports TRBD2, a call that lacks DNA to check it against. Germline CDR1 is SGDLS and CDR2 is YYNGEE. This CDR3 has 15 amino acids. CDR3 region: CASSGWTSGSYEQYF.

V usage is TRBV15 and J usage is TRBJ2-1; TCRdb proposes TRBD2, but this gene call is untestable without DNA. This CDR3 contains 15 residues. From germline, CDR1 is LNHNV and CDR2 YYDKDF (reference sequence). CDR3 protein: CATRAKAGEQDEQFF.